This TCR beta chain originates from a study of T cell responses to AZD1222 COVID-19 vaccine (dated by TCRdb to the early 2020s). Broadly, across the study: TCR sequencing covered approximately 230 trial participants: about 210 given two doses of AZD1222 and 26 given two doses of MenACWY control vaccine. Trial participants were enrolled by age into 18-55, 56-69 and 70-plus year subgroups, with about 150, 28 and 57 TCR-sequenced participants respectively.

Beyond this particular receptor, the publication reports: Conclusions about previously exposed vaccinees were limited because only a handful of AZD1222 recipients were SARS-CoV-2 seropositive at baseline. Reportedly, almost half of the unique spike-specific TCRs recognized epitopes lying outside the regions that are mutated in the B.1.351 and B.1.1.7 variants. After two AZD1222 doses, both the breadth and the depth of spike-specific TCRs were significantly higher than at day 0 and than in MenACWY recipients. The 56-69-year group was small, and its depth increase did not reach significance, likely because of low power. Vaccine-associated CD4 TCRs spanned the whole spike protein, with dominant responses in regions 160-218 and 743-854. Because no day 14 peak-response samples were available, repertoires were characterized only after the peak T cell response. Participants were mostly white British, with more females than males. The authors suggested clonal diversity may have been underestimated.

The CDR3 regions of human TCRbeta chains were subjected to immunosequencing. As for the authors' bioinformatics: Repertoire TCRs were matched against a reference library of SARS-CoV-2-specific TCRs generated with the MIRA antigen-specificity platform. Breadth was defined as the fraction of unique TCRs that were SARS-CoV-2-associated, and depth was defined as the fraction of total T cells that were SARS-CoV-2-associated. Using the MIRA data, each spike-specific TCR was assigned both to the spike region to which the TCR was reactive and to a CD4 or CD8 class. Log10-transformed breadth and depth values were compared by one-way ANOVA with Sidak's multiple comparisons tests. TCRdb limited this immuneACCESS table to in-frame rearrangements with V and J called. A share of clones is missing; checked studies link under half to unresolved V genes, and the rest is unexplained. V and J calls and clone size come straight from that table; D and trimming were deduced from the DNA. In all, the sample holds about 150,000 clones, and 70% to 90% of those were seen once. The biggest ten clones account for 7.9% of the sample.

On this clone itself: Which antigen it targets is not known. No clone much larger than this one lies a single base away; base qualities are absent.

The time point label for this specimen denotes: about 28 days (+/-7) after the second vaccine dose. The sample's treatment or condition label is to be understood as: meningococcal conjugate vaccine given as trial control. Vaccinee samples were obtained from the UK trials COV001 and COV002, which included a single-blind randomized controlled phase 2/3 trial of AZD1222 (ChAdOx1 nCoV-19) in healthy adults. Trial participant PBMC samples were collected at day 0 and day 28 after the second dose for TCRbeta chain sequencing. Source: peripheral blood, taken 28 days after the second dose of the MenACWY control vaccine. The TCR sequence derives from an adult who received the MenACWY meningococcal vaccine as a control.

The nucleotides are TGTGCCAGCAGAGGGGGCAATCAGCCCCAGCATTTT. This codes for CASRGGNQPQHF. The rearranged chain carries TRBV6-5 and TRBJ1-5; D gene: possibly TRBD1, on 5 matching bases. Reading from cysteine to phenylalanine, the CDR3 counts 12 amino acids. CDR3 DNA is the only sequence kept; it has 36 bases, read in frame from the first base. Trimming costs V 6 bases and J 2 bases, and their ends lie 5 bases apart. Via the germline V gene, CDR1 is MNHEY and CDR2 SVGAGI.